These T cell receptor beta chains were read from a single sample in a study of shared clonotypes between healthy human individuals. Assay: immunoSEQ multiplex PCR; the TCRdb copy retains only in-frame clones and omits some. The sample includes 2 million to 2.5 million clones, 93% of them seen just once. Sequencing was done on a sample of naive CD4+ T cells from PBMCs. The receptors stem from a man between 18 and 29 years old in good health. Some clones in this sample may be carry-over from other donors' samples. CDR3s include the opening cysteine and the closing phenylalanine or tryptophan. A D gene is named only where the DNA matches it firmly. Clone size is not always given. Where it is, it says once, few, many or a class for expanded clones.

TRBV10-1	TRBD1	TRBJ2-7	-	CASSGPGQGSVEQYF	TGCGCCAGCAGTGGGCCGGGACAGGGGTCTGTCGAGCAGTACTTC
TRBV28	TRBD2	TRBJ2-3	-	CASSSKAGGRTDTQYF	TGTGCCAGCAGTAGTAAAGCGGGAGGCCGCACAGATACGCAGTATTTT
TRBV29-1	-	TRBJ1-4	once	CSVEDTGRDEKLFF	TGCAGCGTTGAAGATACGGGGAGAGATGAAAAACTGTTTTTT
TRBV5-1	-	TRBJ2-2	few	CASSSAPTANTGELFF	TGCGCCAGCAGCTCCGCTCCGACAGCGAACACCGGGGAGCTGTTTTTT
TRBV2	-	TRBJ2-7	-	CASSNIYEQYF	TGTGCCAGCAGTAACATCTACGAGCAGTACTTC
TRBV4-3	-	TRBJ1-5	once	CASSQERGRGQPQHF	TGCGCCAGCAGCCAAGAGCGAGGGAGGGGGCAGCCCCAGCATTTT
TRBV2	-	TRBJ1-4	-	CASTQLPTDGKLFF	TGTGCCAGCACACAACTACCCACCGACGGAAAACTGTTTTTT
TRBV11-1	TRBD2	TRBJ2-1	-	CASSFYDSSGYNEQFF	TGTGCCAGCAGCTTCTATGACTCTAGCGGCTACAATGAGCAGTTCTTC
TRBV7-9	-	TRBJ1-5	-	CASSSTISREGNQPQHF	TGTGCCAGCAGCTCCACCATATCCAGGGAGGGCAATCAGCCCCAGCATTTT
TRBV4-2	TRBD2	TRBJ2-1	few	CASSLPPTSGRYNEQFF	TGTGCCAGCAGCCTCCCGCCTACTAGCGGGAGGTACAATGAGCAGTTCTTC
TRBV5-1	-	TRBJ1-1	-	CASSLPGPGTEAFF	TGCGCCAGCAGCTTGCCCGGGCCGGGCACTGAAGCTTTCTTT
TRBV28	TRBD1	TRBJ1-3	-	CASSLLGTAGNTIYF	TGTGCCAGCAGTTTATTAGGGACAGCTGGAAACACCATATATTTT
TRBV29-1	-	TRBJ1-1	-	CSVSPAGKLYTEAFF	TGCAGCGTCTCCCCCGCAGGAAAACTGTACACTGAAGCTTTCTTT
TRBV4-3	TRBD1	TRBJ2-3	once	CASSQGQGGTDTQYF	TGCGCCAGTAGCCAAGGACAGGGGGGCACAGATACGCAGTATTTT
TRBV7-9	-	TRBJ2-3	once	CASSLSDTQYF	TGTGCCAGCAGCTTAAGTGATACGCAGTATTTT
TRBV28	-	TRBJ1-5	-	CASSLPPTVAAHF	TGTGCCAGCAGTTTACCGCCGACGGTGGCCGCACATTTT
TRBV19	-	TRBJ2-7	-	CASSIEGHHEQYF	TGTGCCAGTAGTATAGAGGGACACCACGAGCAGTACTTC
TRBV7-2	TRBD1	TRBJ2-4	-	CASSLDRGTRYF	TGTGCCAGCAGCCTAGACAGGGGGACGAGATACTTC
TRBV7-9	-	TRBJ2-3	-	CASSLLSGSPDTQYF	TGTGCCAGCAGCTTATTGTCAGGGAGCCCAGATACGCAGTATTTT
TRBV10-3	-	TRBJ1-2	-	CAVREQSPGSYGYTF	TGTGCCGTCCGGGAGCAATCCCCAGGAAGCTATGGCTACACCTTC
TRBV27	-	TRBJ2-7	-	CASSLNSGTAQYF	TGTGCCAGCAGTTTAAATAGCGGGACAGCGCAGTACTTC
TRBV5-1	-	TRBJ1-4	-	CASSLGPQGEKLFF	TGCGCCAGCAGCTTGGGGCCCCAGGGGGAAAAACTGTTTTTT
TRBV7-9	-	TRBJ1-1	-	CASSVGGAETEAFF	TGTGCCAGCAGCGTAGGGGGGGCTGAGACTGAAGCTTTCTTT
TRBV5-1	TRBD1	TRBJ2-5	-	CASSSYRGQETQYF	TGCGCCAGCAGCTCCTACAGGGGGCAGGAGACCCAGTACTTC
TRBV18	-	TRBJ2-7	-	CASSPKGPGSYEQYF	TGTGCCAGCTCACCCAAAGGACCGGGGAGCTACGAGCAGTACTTC
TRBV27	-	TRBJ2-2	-	CASRFWAPGGELFF	TGTGCCAGCAGGTTCTGGGCCCCTGGCGGGGAGCTGTTTTTT
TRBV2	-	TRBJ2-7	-	CASWPISVGEQYF	TGTGCCAGCTGGCCCATATCAGTGGGTGAGCAGTACTTC